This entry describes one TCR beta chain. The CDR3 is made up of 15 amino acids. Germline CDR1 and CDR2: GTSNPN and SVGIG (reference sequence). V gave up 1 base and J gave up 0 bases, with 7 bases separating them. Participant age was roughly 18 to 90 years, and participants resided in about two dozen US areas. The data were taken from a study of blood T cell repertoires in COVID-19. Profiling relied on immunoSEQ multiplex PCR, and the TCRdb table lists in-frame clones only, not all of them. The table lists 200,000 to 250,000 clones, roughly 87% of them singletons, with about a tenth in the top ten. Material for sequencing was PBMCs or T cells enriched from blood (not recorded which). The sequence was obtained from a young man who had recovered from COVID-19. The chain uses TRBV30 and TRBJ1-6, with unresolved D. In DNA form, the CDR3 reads TGTGCCTGGAGTGCCGGAGTCTCCTATAATTCACCCCTCCACTTT. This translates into CAWSAGVSYNSPLHF. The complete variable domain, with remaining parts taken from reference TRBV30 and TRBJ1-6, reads SQTIHQWPATLVQPVGSPLSLECTVEGTSNPNLYWYRQAAGRGLQLLFYSVGIGQISSEVPQNLSASRPQDRQFILSSKKLLLSDSGFYLCAWSAGVSYNSPLHFGNGTRLTVT.